These 13 T cell receptor beta chains originate from one sample sequenced in a study of T cells in severe cutaneous drug reactions. Libraries were made by iRepertoire multiplex PCR with TCR subtype-specific primers for bulk and single-cell sequencing. TCRdb reprocessed the multiplex PCR reads; each CDR3 protein has one entry and no DNA is given. This sample contains over 20,000 distinct CDR3 sequences. Carbamazepine had induced Stevens-Johnson syndrome or toxic epidermal necrolysis in the sequenced donors. Material for sequencing was PBMCs. The receptor set was obtained from a human donor with toxic epidermal necrolysis, a severe cutaneous drug reaction.

J is TRBJ1-2 and V is TRBV20-1; TCRdb's assignment of TRBD1 cannot be checked, as there is no DNA. The CDR3 has 12 amino acids. Germline V gene data show CDR1 as DFQATT and CDR2 as SNEGSKA (reference sequence). CDR3 protein: CSAQQGVDGYTF.

The chain recombines TRBV7-9 with TRBJ2-7. Germline V gene lookup returns CDR1 SEHNR and CDR2 FQNEAQ (reference sequence). This CDR3 region has 15 residues. The CDR3 here is CASSLFKGLTYEQYF.

By frequency, this clonotype is medium-sized. V gene TRBV6-1 combines with J gene TRBJ1-1. The CDR3 loop spans 14 amino acids. The germline V gene has CDR1 MNHNS and CDR2 SASEGT. CDR3 residues: CASSYRSLNTEAFF.

V gene TRBV28 combines with J gene TRBJ2-3; without DNA, the TCRdb call of TRBD2 cannot be checked. Germline V CDR1 and CDR2: MDHEN, SYDVKM. CDR3 length: 15 residues. The chain's CDR3 is CASSLFSGNTDTQYF.

V usage is TRBV12-3 or TRBV12-4 and J usage is TRBJ1-1. The CDR3 is 13 amino acids. The CDR3 sequence: CASSFLEVAEAFF.

V and J are TRBV20-1 and TRBJ2-7; the D call from TCRdb, TRBD1, cannot be confirmed without DNA. Germline loops: CDR1 DFQATT, CDR2 SNEGSKA (reference sequence). The CDR3 is made up of 16 amino acids. CDR3 protein: CSARPVRQGDWYEQYF.

The V gene is TRBV28, the J gene TRBJ2-1. The germline V gene encodes CDR1 MDHEN and CDR2 SYDVKM. CDR3 length: 14 residues. The CDR3 loop reads CASINTHSYNEQFF.

The chain has TRBV20-1 and TRBJ2-1; no DNA is available, so the TRBD1 call from TCRdb remains unchecked. Germline V CDR1 and CDR2: DFQATT, SNEGSKA (reference sequence). There are 15 residues in the CDR3. This CDR3 is CSARDLNGIYNEQFF.

In terms of frequency, this clonotype is medium-sized. This rearrangement joins TRBV9 to TRBJ2-1; as DNA is missing, the TRBD2 call by TCRdb cannot be tested. CDR3 length: 18 residues. From germline, CDR1 is SGDLS and CDR2 YYNGEE. CDR3 residues: CASSHPTPTSGVYNEQFF.

This rearrangement joins TRBV24-1 to TRBJ1-3; TCRdb returns TRBD1, unconfirmable since there is no DNA. The CDR3 is made up of 15 amino acids. Per germline, CDR1 KGHDR and CDR2 SFDVKD. The CDR3 sequence: CATSAPGASGNTIYF.

The rearrangement links TRBV6-1 to TRBJ1-5; TCRdb's D gene call, TRBD1, goes unchecked for lack of DNA. This CDR3 comprises 13 residues. Looked up from germline, CDR1 is MNHNS and CDR2 is SASEGT. The CDR3 is CASSTGINQPQHF.

The chain uses TRBV5-6 and TRBJ2-5; TCRdb returns TRBD1, unconfirmable since there is no DNA. The CDR3 totals 13 residues. The germline gives CDR1 SGHDT, CDR2 YYEEEE. CDR3 loop: CASSSTGRETQYF. Full variable domain (outside the CDR3, taken from reference TRBV5-6 and TRBJ2-5): DAGVTQSPTHLIKTRGQQVTLRCSPKSGHDTVSWYQQALGQGPQFIFQYYEEEERQRGNFPDRFSGHQFPNYSSELNVNALLLGDSALYLCASSSTGRETQYFGPGTRLLVL.

V is TRBV30 and J is TRBJ1-6; checking the TCRdb D call of TRBD1 is not possible without DNA. The length of the CDR3 is 13 residues. Germline values: CDR1 GTSNPN, CDR2 SVGIG (reference sequence). The CDR3 loop reads CASDRVPGSPLHF. The variable domain in full, with the rest retrieved from reference TRBV30 and TRBJ1-6, is SQTIHQWPATLVQPVGSPLSLECTVEGTSNPNLYWYRQAAGRGLQLLFYSVGIGQISSEVPQNLSASRPQDRQFILSSKKLLLSDSGFYLCASDRVPGSPLHFGNGTRLTVT.